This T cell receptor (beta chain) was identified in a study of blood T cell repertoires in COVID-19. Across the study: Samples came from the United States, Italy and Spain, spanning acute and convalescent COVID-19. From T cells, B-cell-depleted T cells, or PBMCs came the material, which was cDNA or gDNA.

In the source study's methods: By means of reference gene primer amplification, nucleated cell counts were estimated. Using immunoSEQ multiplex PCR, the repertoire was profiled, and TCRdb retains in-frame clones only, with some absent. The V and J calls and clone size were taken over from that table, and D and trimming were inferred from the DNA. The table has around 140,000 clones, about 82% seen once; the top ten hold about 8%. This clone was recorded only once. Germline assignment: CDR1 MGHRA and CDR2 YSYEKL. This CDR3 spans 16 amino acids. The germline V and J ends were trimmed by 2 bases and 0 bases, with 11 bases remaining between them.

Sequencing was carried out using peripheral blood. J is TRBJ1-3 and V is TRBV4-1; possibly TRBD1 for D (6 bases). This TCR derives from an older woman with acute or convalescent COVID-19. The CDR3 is CASSQPGQISGNTIYF. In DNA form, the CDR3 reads TGCGCCAGCAGCCAACCTGGACAGATCTCTGGAAACACCATATATTTT.